This TCR beta chain originates from a study of T cell changes during pregnancy in multiple sclerosis. The CDR3 contains 17 residues. From germline, CDR1 is ENHRY and CDR2 SYGVKD. V lost 2 bases to trimming and J lost 1 base, with 17 bases between them. TCRdb's copy holds only in-frame clones and misses some; the assay was immunoSEQ multiplex PCR. Of tens of thousands of clones listed, approximately 93% are singletons. The chain recombines TRBV10-3 with TRBJ1-2; no definite D call. The source material was CD8+ T cells from peripheral blood mononuclear cells, sampled in the second trimester of pregnancy. The receptor was isolated from a female donor with multiple sclerosis, enrolled in a pregnancy study. CDR3 sequence (DNA): TGTGCCATCAGTGAGGTCTCGGTCGCCTCTTTTAACTATGGCTACACCTTC. Its translation is CAISEVSVASFNYGYTF.